Listed below are T cell receptor beta chains from one sample, sequenced in a study of CD8+ T cells in alopecia areata. Profiled with immunoSEQ multiplex PCR; TCRdb holds only in-frame clones, not every one. This table has roughly 110,000 clones, 56% appearing once. Sequenced material: CD4+ T cells sorted from blood, taken at week 24, from a patient treated with tofacitinib. The receptors here all came from a human donor with alopecia areata. CDR3s include the opening cysteine and the closing phenylalanine or tryptophan. The order of the fields is J gene, clone size, D gene, V gene, CDR3 protein, CDR3 DNA. D genes are given only for firm matches. A clone size is listed for some rows: how often the clone was seen (once, few, many), or a class if it is expanded.

j_gene: TRBJ1-1
abundance: once
d_gene: TRBD1
v_gene: TRBV2
CDR3aa: CASSKGQGNTEAFF
CDR3nt: TGTGCCAGCAGCAAAGGACAGGGAAACACTGAAGCTTTCTTT

j_gene: TRBJ2-7
abundance: -
d_gene: -
v_gene: TRBV25-1
CDR3aa: CASSDTGTFYEQYF
CDR3nt: TGTGCCAGCAGTGACACCGGGACATTTTACGAGCAGTACTTC

j_gene: TRBJ2-1
abundance: few
d_gene: TRBD2
v_gene: TRBV7-2
CDR3aa: CASSGTSGGFTNEQFF
CDR3nt: TGTGCCAGCAGCGGAACTAGCGGGGGCTTCACCAATGAGCAGTTCTTC

j_gene: TRBJ1-1
abundance: -
d_gene: -
v_gene: TRBV29-1
CDR3aa: CSVGTHMNTEAFF
CDR3nt: TGCAGCGTGGGGACCCACATGAACACTGAAGCTTTCTTT

j_gene: TRBJ1-2
abundance: -
d_gene: -
v_gene: TRBV15
CDR3aa: CATSRGNSGGYGYTF
CDR3nt: TGTGCCACCAGCAGAGGAAACAGCGGAGGCTATGGCTACACCTTC

j_gene: TRBJ1-5
abundance: -
d_gene: -
v_gene: TRBV15
CDR3aa: CATSKANQPQHF
CDR3nt: TGTGCCACCAGTAAGGCAAATCAGCCCCAGCATTTT

j_gene: TRBJ2-3
abundance: -
d_gene: -
v_gene: TRBV7-2
CDR3aa: CASSLGSTDTQYF
CDR3nt: TGTGCCAGCAGCTTGGGGAGCACAGATACGCAGTATTTT

j_gene: TRBJ2-5
abundance: -
d_gene: TRBD2
v_gene: TRBV2
CDR3aa: CASSISGVGTQYF
CDR3nt: TGTGCCAGCAGTATTAGCGGGGTGGGGACCCAGTACTTC

j_gene: TRBJ1-1
abundance: -
d_gene: -
v_gene: TRBV6-1
CDR3aa: CASSTITGTLEAFF
CDR3nt: TGTGCCAGCAGTACAATAACAGGGACACTGGAAGCTTTCTTT

j_gene: TRBJ2-7
abundance: -
d_gene: TRBD2
v_gene: TRBV5-1
CDR3aa: CASSLNGGGASYEQYF
CDR3nt: TGCGCCAGCAGCTTGAATGGCGGGGGGGCTTCCTACGAGCAGTACTTC

j_gene: TRBJ1-1
abundance: few
d_gene: -
v_gene: TRBV18
CDR3aa: CASSSLLNTEAFF
CDR3nt: TGTGCCAGCTCGTCACTCCTGAACACTGAAGCTTTCTTT

j_gene: TRBJ2-5
abundance: -
d_gene: -
v_gene: TRBV5-1
CDR3aa: CASSLGTEQETQYF
CDR3nt: TGCGCCAGCAGCTTGGGGACAGAACAAGAGACCCAGTACTTC

j_gene: TRBJ2-7
abundance: few
d_gene: -
v_gene: TRBV23-1
CDR3aa: CASSLSGEGEGSYEQYF
CDR3nt: TGCGCCAGCAGTCTCTCGGGTGAGGGGGAAGGTTCCTACGAGCAGTACTTC

j_gene: TRBJ2-5
abundance: -
d_gene: -
v_gene: TRBV5-1
CDR3aa: CASSLAEEQTQYF
CDR3nt: TGCGCCAGCAGCTTGGCGGAGGAACAGACCCAGTACTTC

j_gene: TRBJ1-5
abundance: -
d_gene: TRBD1
v_gene: TRBV2
CDR3aa: CASSSTGGGNQPQHF
CDR3nt: TGTGCCAGCAGTTCGACAGGGGGAGGTAATCAGCCCCAGCATTTT

j_gene: TRBJ1-2
abundance: -
d_gene: -
v_gene: TRBV27
CDR3aa: CASSSLQGNYGYTF
CDR3nt: TGTGCCAGCAGTTCCCTTCAGGGGAACTATGGCTACACCTTC